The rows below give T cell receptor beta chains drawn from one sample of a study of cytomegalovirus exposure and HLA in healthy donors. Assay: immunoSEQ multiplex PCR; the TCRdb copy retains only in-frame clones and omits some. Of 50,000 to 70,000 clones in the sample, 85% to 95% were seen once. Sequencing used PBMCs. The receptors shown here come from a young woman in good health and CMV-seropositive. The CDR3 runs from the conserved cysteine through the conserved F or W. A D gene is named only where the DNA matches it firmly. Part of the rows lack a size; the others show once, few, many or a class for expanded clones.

CDR3aa: CASSGDSHSYEQYF
CDR3nt: TGTGCCAGCAGCGGGGACAGCCACTCCTACGAGCAGTACTTC
len: 14
d_gene: TRBD1
abundance: .
v_gene: TRBV5-4
j_gene: TRBJ2-7

CDR3aa: CASKPSNQPQHF
CDR3nt: TGTGCCAGCAAGCCTAGCAATCAGCCCCAGCATTTT
len: 12
d_gene: .
abundance: once
v_gene: TRBV2
j_gene: TRBJ1-5

CDR3aa: CASSVAGGADNEQFF
CDR3nt: TGTGCCAGCAGCGTAGCGGGGGGCGCAGACAATGAGCAGTTCTTC
len: 15
d_gene: .
abundance: .
v_gene: TRBV9
j_gene: TRBJ2-1

CDR3aa: CAIALWEGTEAFF
CDR3nt: TGTGCCATCGCGTTGTGGGAGGGCACTGAAGCTTTCTTT
len: 13
d_gene: .
abundance: .
v_gene: TRBV10-3
j_gene: TRBJ1-1

CDR3aa: CASSSPTSATYNEQFF
CDR3nt: TGTGCCAGCTCCTCCCCGACTAGCGCGACCTACAATGAGCAGTTCTTC
len: 16
d_gene: TRBD2
abundance: .
v_gene: TRBV5-4
j_gene: TRBJ2-1

CDR3aa: CATSRARDRGQETQYF
CDR3nt: TGTGCCACCAGCAGAGCTCGGGACAGGGGGCAAGAGACCCAGTACTTC
len: 16
d_gene: TRBD1
abundance: .
v_gene: TRBV15
j_gene: TRBJ2-5

CDR3aa: CASSTGERRADTQYF
CDR3nt: TGTGCCAGTAGTACGGGGGAACGGCGGGCAGATACGCAGTATTTT
len: 15
d_gene: .
abundance: .
v_gene: TRBV19
j_gene: TRBJ2-3

CDR3aa: CASSLIQGRIGYGYTF
CDR3nt: TGTGCCAGCAGCCTAATACAGGGGCGGATAGGTTATGGCTACACCTTC
len: 16
d_gene: TRBD1
abundance: .
v_gene: TRBV5-6
j_gene: TRBJ1-2

CDR3aa: CASSLVVLSRETQYF
CDR3nt: TGTGCCAGCAGCTTAGTCGTTCTTAGCCGGGAGACCCAGTACTTC
len: 15
d_gene: .
abundance: .
v_gene: TRBV7-9
j_gene: TRBJ2-5

CDR3aa: CASSFSSTDTQYF
CDR3nt: TGTGCCAGCAGTTTTTCTAGCACAGATACGCAGTATTTT
len: 13
d_gene: .
abundance: .
v_gene: TRBV27
j_gene: TRBJ2-3

CDR3aa: CASSPLAGGSDTQYF
CDR3nt: TGTGCCAGCAGCCCGCTAGCGGGGGGGTCTGATACGCAGTATTTT
len: 15
d_gene: TRBD2
abundance: .
v_gene: TRBV7-7
j_gene: TRBJ2-3

CDR3aa: CASSLGFGQDYEQYF
CDR3nt: TGTGCCAGCAGCTTAGGTTTTGGACAGGACTACGAGCAGTACTTC
len: 15
d_gene: TRBD1
abundance: .
v_gene: TRBV11-2
j_gene: TRBJ2-7

CDR3aa: CASSPIAGITDTQYF
CDR3nt: TGTGCCAGCAGCCCGATAGCGGGGATCACAGATACGCAGTATTTT
len: 15
d_gene: TRBD2
abundance: .
v_gene: TRBV4-2
j_gene: TRBJ2-3

CDR3aa: CASSYAQGWSTEAFF
CDR3nt: TGTGCCAGCAGTTACGCACAGGGCTGGAGCACTGAAGCTTTCTTT
len: 15
d_gene: .
abundance: .
v_gene: TRBV6-6
j_gene: TRBJ1-1

CDR3aa: CASSLGLAVQETQYF
CDR3nt: TGTGCCAGCAGCTTGGGACTAGCGGTACAAGAGACCCAGTACTTC
len: 15
d_gene: TRBD2
abundance: .
v_gene: TRBV5-6
j_gene: TRBJ2-5

CDR3aa: CASSGAQQYF
CDR3nt: TGTGCCAGCAGTGGGGCCCAGCAGTACTTC
len: 10
d_gene: .
abundance: once
v_gene: TRBV2
j_gene: TRBJ2-7

CDR3aa: CASSEYRAFAKNIQYF
CDR3nt: TGTGCCAGCAGTGAATACAGGGCTTTCGCCAAAAACATTCAGTACTTC
len: 16
d_gene: .
abundance: .
v_gene: TRBV2
j_gene: TRBJ2-4

CDR3aa: CASSIQGSTEAFF
CDR3nt: TGCGCCAGCAGCATACAGGGATCCACTGAAGCTTTCTTT
len: 13
d_gene: .
abundance: .
v_gene: TRBV5-1
j_gene: TRBJ1-1

CDR3aa: CASSPREASFGAFF
CDR3nt: TGTGCCAGCTCCCCCCGGGAGGCCTCCTTTGGGGCTTTCTTT
len: 14
d_gene: .
abundance: once
v_gene: TRBV18
j_gene: TRBJ1-1

CDR3aa: CASSGQGDQPQHF
CDR3nt: TGTGCCAGCTCAGGGCAGGGGGATCAGCCCCAGCATTTT
len: 13
d_gene: TRBD1
abundance: .
v_gene: TRBV18
j_gene: TRBJ1-5

CDR3aa: CASSYSSGSGTGELFF
CDR3nt: TGTGCCAGCAGTTACTCTAGCGGGAGTGGTACCGGGGAGCTGTTTTTT
len: 16
d_gene: TRBD2
abundance: once
v_gene: TRBV6-5
j_gene: TRBJ2-2

CDR3aa: CASWTGGWTEAFF
CDR3nt: TGTGCCAGCTGGACAGGGGGCTGGACTGAAGCTTTCTTT
len: 13
d_gene: TRBD1
abundance: .
v_gene: TRBV28
j_gene: TRBJ1-1

CDR3aa: CASSIGRDQETQYF
CDR3nt: TGTGCCAGTAGTATAGGGCGGGACCAAGAGACCCAGTACTTC
len: 14
d_gene: .
abundance: .
v_gene: TRBV19
j_gene: TRBJ2-5

CDR3aa: CASSTGTPIGTNEKLFF
CDR3nt: TGTGCCAGCTCAACCGGGACACCAATTGGGACTAATGAAAAACTGTTTTTT
len: 17
d_gene: .
abundance: .
v_gene: TRBV18
j_gene: TRBJ1-4

CDR3aa: CASSITTGSNEKLFF
CDR3nt: TGTGCCAGCAGCATCACGACAGGGTCTAATGAAAAACTGTTTTTT
len: 15
d_gene: TRBD1
abundance: .
v_gene: TRBV6-6
j_gene: TRBJ1-4

CDR3aa: CASSLPGHAYEQYF
CDR3nt: TGCGCCAGCAGCTTACCGGGACACGCCTACGAGCAGTACTTC
len: 14
d_gene: .
abundance: .
v_gene: TRBV10-2
j_gene: TRBJ2-7

CDR3aa: CASSGLAETQYF
CDR3nt: TGTGCCAGCAGTGGGCTAGCTGAGACCCAGTACTTC
len: 12
d_gene: .
abundance: .
v_gene: TRBV9
j_gene: TRBJ2-5

CDR3aa: CASSQQAGGPGETQYF
CDR3nt: TGCGCCAGCAGTCAACAAGCGGGGGGGCCCGGAGAGACCCAGTACTTC
len: 16
d_gene: TRBD2
abundance: .
v_gene: TRBV4-1
j_gene: TRBJ2-5

CDR3aa: CASSLGPQGQNTEAFF
CDR3nt: TGTGCCAGCAGCTTGGGACCGCAGGGCCAGAACACTGAAGCTTTCTTT
len: 16
d_gene: .
abundance: .
v_gene: TRBV5-4
j_gene: TRBJ1-1

CDR3aa: CASSRLTTGNENQPQHF
CDR3nt: TGCGCCAGCAGCCGCTTGACGACAGGAAATGAAAATCAGCCCCAGCATTTT
len: 17
d_gene: .
abundance: .
v_gene: TRBV5-1
j_gene: TRBJ1-5

CDR3aa: CASSYGTSENTGELFF
CDR3nt: TGTGCCAGCAGCTACGGGACTAGCGAAAACACCGGGGAGCTGTTTTTT
len: 16
d_gene: TRBD2
abundance: .
v_gene: TRBV7-9
j_gene: TRBJ2-2